The present entry profiles one TCR beta chain with its context. This sample is part of a study of blood T cell repertoires in COVID-19. Overall study: Samples taken during acute and convalescent COVID-19 were collected in the United States, Italy and Spain. T cells, B-cell-depleted T cells, or PBMCs provided the cDNA or gDNA that served as material.

Germline CDR1 reads SGHRS; CDR2 reads YFSETQ. With V trimmed by 1 base and J by 1 base, 0 bases remained unmatched. This CDR3 contains 14 residues. Authors' methods: Reference gene primer amplification yielded estimated nucleated cell counts. The protocol was immunoSEQ multiplex PCR, while the TCRdb copy is restricted to in-frame clones and leaves out a portion. For V, J and clone size, that table is used; D and trimming come from the DNA. This table has around 150,000 clones, 81% appearing once. The TCR was taken from a human donor in a cohort sampled during active COVID-19. The chain recombines TRBV5-1 with TRBJ2-5, with 8 bases fitting TRBD1. The specimen was peripheral blood. The CDR3 sequence is CASSLQGAQETQYF. The CDR3 DNA reads as TGCGCCAGCAGCTTGCAGGGGGCCCAAGAGACCCAGTACTTC.